This TCR beta chain was sequenced for a study of beta chain features in type 1 diabetes. There are a few counts of this clone. The isolated RNA, all of it, was reverse transcribed, so expressed TCRB transcripts were what got sequenced. Assay used: immunoSEQ multiplex PCR; TCRdb lists only in-frame clones, some missing. The top ten hold 0.2% to 0.3% of the sample, which has approximately 40,000 clones, roughly 50% seen once. The clonotype originates from a woman in her twenties or thirties in good health. The sequenced sample consisted of stem cell memory CD4+ T cells from blood.

The CDR3 sequence: CASSLVGDRVYEQYF. The CDR3 DNA reads TGTGCCAGCAGCTTAGTAGGGGACAGGGTTTACGAGCAGTACTTC. The chain joins TRBV7-9 to TRBJ2-7, with 9 bases that match TRBD1. The CDR3 has 15 amino acids. Unmatched junction bases numbered 5, after V lost 1 base and J lost 4 bases. The germline CDR1 and CDR2 sequences are SEHNR and FQNEAQ (reference sequence).